These 19 T cell receptor beta chains originate from one sample sequenced in a study of regulatory T cells in long-lasting Graves disease. Arm-PCR with iRepertoire HTBI primers amplified the CDR3 regions for these TCR beta libraries. In TCRdb, the multiplex PCR reads were re-called with MiXCR into one record per CDR3 protein. The sample contains around 470,000 distinct CDR3 sequences, 14% of which appear only once. Time point specified: newly diagnosed GD, antithyroid drugs for less than 3 months. Making the TCR library involved RNA that had been extracted from PBMCs. This sample was shared with a second study, whose subject was T cells in Graves' hyperthyroidism and ophthalmopathy.

This specimen was peripheral blood mononuclear cells (PBMCs), taken at new diagnosis, from a patient treated with antithyroid drugs. These TCRs come from a woman aged 50 to 65 with Graves disease.

At least ten counts were recorded for this clonotype. The V call is TRBV2, the J call TRBJ2-1, with TRBD2 identical over 9 bases. This CDR3 has 14 amino acids. The V segment lost 4 bases and the J segment 5 bases; nucleotides outside the gene matches: 3. Per germline, CDR1 SNHLY and CDR2 FYNNEI. The CDR3 DNA follows: TGTGCCAGCAGTGTACTAGCGGGTAACAATGAGCAGTTCTTC. It yields the protein CASSVLAGNNEQFF.

This clonotype was seen many times. This rearrangement joins TRBV28 to TRBJ1-2; possible D gene TRBD1, 5 bases. The CDR3 contains 14 residues. V was pared by 7 bases and J by 10 bases, with 22 bases between. In germline, CDR1 is MDHEN, CDR2 SYDVKM. CDR3 in amino acids: CASIMGMRQGTYTF. CDR3 sequence (DNA): TGTGCCAGCATAATGGGGATGCGGCAGGGAACCTACACCTTC.

The gene calls are TRBV5-1 and TRBJ1-2; maybe TRBD1 (5 bases). CDR1 is SGHRS, CDR2 YFSETQ, per germline. V shed 4 bases and J shed 0 bases, with 10 bases lying between them. This CDR3 contains 14 residues. The CDR3 spells CASSPGPTNYGYTF. CDR3 DNA sequence: TGCGCCAGCAGCCCAGGGCCTACTAACTATGGCTACACCTTC.

The gene calls are TRBV4-1 and TRBJ2-7; D unresolved. Per germline, CDR1 MGHRA and CDR2 YSYEKL. Trimming took off 3 bases at V and 0 bases at J, with 6 bases between the two ends. There are 13 residues in the CDR3. The CDR3 loop reads CASSHGDSYEQYF. As DNA, the CDR3 is TGCGCCAGCAGCCATGGGGACTCCTACGAGCAGTACTTC.

This clonotype was found many times. The chain recombines TRBV28 with TRBJ1-5; D gene uncertain. The CDR3 length is 13 residues. Germline values: CDR1 MDHEN, CDR2 SYDVKM. V shed 6 bases and J shed 4 bases, with 10 bases lying between them. Written as DNA, the CDR3 is TGTGCCAGCAGACGCAAGGGTAATCAGCCCCAGCATTTT. It is translated as CASRRKGNQPQHF.

This clonotype came up many times. The rearrangement joins TRBV11-2 to TRBJ2-2; 8 bases fit TRBD2. The trim removed 2 bases at V and 0 bases at J, leaving 5 bases unmatched. CDR1 and CDR2 (germline): SGHAT, FQNNGV. This CDR3 is 17 amino acids long. The CDR3 here is CASSLPTGGPNTGELFF. The CDR3 region has the DNA TGTGCCAGCAGCTTACCCACGGGAGGGCCGAACACCGGGGAGCTGTTTTTT.

This clonotype was counted only a few times. The rearrangement uses TRBV28 and TRBJ2-1; no clear D gene. This CDR3 has 13 residues. In germline, CDR1 is MDHEN, CDR2 SYDVKM. Trimming cost V 6 bases and J 5 bases, with 11 bases left between them. Here the CDR3 reads CASRVYHNNEQFF. The CDR3 DNA reads as TGTGCCAGCAGGGTCTACCACAACAATGAGCAGTTCTTC.

In the case of this clonotype: This may come from a read error, since a much larger clone is one base off. The rearrangement links TRBV9 to TRBJ1-1, with 8 bases identical to TRBD1. The J segment lost 1 base and the V segment lost 3 bases, leaving 2 bases of the junction unmatched. The CDR3 sequence is 14 residues long. Looked up from germline, CDR1 is SGDLS and CDR2 is YYNGEE. The CDR3 protein is CASSAGTGNTEAFF. CDR3 sequence (DNA): TGTGCCAGCAGCGCCGGGACAGGGAACACTGAAGCTTTCTTT.

Details on this clonotype: This sequence may be a read error, since a much larger clone differs from it by one base. Since no conserved phenylalanine or tryptophan closes the CDR3, a read error is the likely cause. The rearrangement links TRBV2 to TRBJ1-2; 8 bases map to TRBD1. The CDR3 extends over 14 amino acids. Trimming removed 7 bases from V and 4 bases from J; junction bases left unmatched: 8. CDR1 and CDR2 from the germline V gene are SNHLY and FYNNEI. CDR3 bases: TGTGCCAGCATCGGCCAGGGGGCGGGCTATGGCTACACCCTC. It codes for CASIGQGAGYGYTL.

In this sample, this clonotype turned up many times. The genes are TRBV6-5 and TRBJ2-3, with 8 bases identical to TRBD2. The CDR3 runs to 19 residues. Trimming took 0 bases from V and 2 from J; bases not matched to a gene: 13. Germline V CDR1 and CDR2: MNHEY, SVGAGI. CDR3: CASSYSSSGIPGDTDTQYF. Written as DNA, the CDR3 is TGTGCCAGCAGTTACTCGAGTAGCGGGATCCCGGGGGACACAGATACGCAGTATTTT.

The genes are TRBV7-9 and TRBJ2-2; either TRBD1 or TRBD2 may fit D (5 bases each). Trimming shortened V by 4 bases and J by 6 bases, and 9 bases separated the two germline ends. Germline V gene lookup returns CDR1 SEHNR and CDR2 FQNEAQ (reference sequence). The CDR3 sequence is 13 residues long. For the CDR3, the DNA is TGTGCCAGCAGCTCACGGGGCCCCGGGGAGCTGTTTTTT. It specifies CASSSRGPGELFF.

This clonotype has at least ten counts. This chain uses TRBV7-3 with TRBJ2-7; 11 bases are a match to TRBD2. The CDR3 loop spans 15 amino acids. J was trimmed by 3 bases and V by 5 bases; bases with no gene match: 6. The V gene's germline CDR1 is SGHTA and CDR2 FQGTGA. CDR3 bases: TGTGCCAGCAGCGTTTCTAGCGGGAGGTTCTACGAGCAGTACTTC. Protein: CASSVSSGRFYEQYF. Full variable domain (missing parts from reference TRBV7-3 and TRBJ2-7): GAGVSQTPSNKVTEKGKYVELRCDPISGHTALYWYRQSLGQGPEFLIYFQGTGAADDSGLPNDRFFAVRPEGSVSTLKIQRTERGDSAVYLCASSVSSGRFYEQYFGPGTRLTVT.

This clonotype was seen at least ten times. CDR3 amino acids: CASSPEAGSPWGYTF. CDR3 nucleotides: TGTGCCAGCAGCCCTGAAGCTGGAAGCCCTTGGGGCTACACCTTC. The chain recombines TRBV3-1 with TRBJ1-2; D not certain. Germline loops: CDR1 LGHDT, CDR2 YNNKEL (reference sequence). With 4 bases removed from V and 8 bases from J, the gap between germline ends came to 20 bases. The CDR3 is made up of 15 amino acids.

Comment on this clonotype: This may stem from a read error, because a much larger clone lies one nucleotide away. The rearrangement links TRBV6-9 to TRBJ2-5; either TRBD1 or TRBD2 may supply D (5 bases each). The germline V and J ends were trimmed by 4 bases and 4 bases, with 10 bases remaining between them. CDR1 MNHGY and CDR2 SVAAGI come from the germline V gene. The CDR3 covers 13 residues. The CDR3 protein is CASSFRELETQYF. CDR3 nucleotides: TGTGCCAGCAGTTTCAGGGAGCTAGAGACCCAGTACTTC.

In its sample, this clonotype was seen many times. This chain uses TRBV29-1 with TRBJ2-5; TRBD2 matches 7 bases. Germline V gives CDR1 SQVTM, CDR2 ANQGSEA. CDR3 size: 14 residues. V gave up 6 bases and J gave up 1 base; unmatched junction bases: 8. This CDR3 is CSVDNSGVQETQYF. The DNA of the CDR3 is TGCAGCGTGGATAACAGCGGGGTCCAAGAGACCCAGTACTTC.

This clonotype was counted many times. The chain combines TRBV28 with TRBJ2-7; possible D gene TRBD1, 5 bases. Trimming pared 3 bases from V and 4 bases from J, leaving 10 bases between. The CDR3 spans 13 residues. Germline V gene data show CDR1 as MDHEN and CDR2 as SYDVKM. DNA of the CDR3: TGTGCCAGCAGTTTGGGCAGGGCTTACGAGCAGTACTTC. It encodes CASSLGRAYEQYF.

This clonotype was seen ten or more times. V usage is TRBV2 and J usage is TRBJ2-7, with TRBD2 matching over 7 bases. Germline values: CDR1 SNHLY, CDR2 FYNNEI. This CDR3 has 14 amino acids. Germline trimming cut 7 bases from V and 6 bases from J; bases unmatched to any gene: 12. The CDR3 protein is CASTTPGLISEQYF. CDR3 nucleotides: TGTGCCAGCACCACTCCGGGACTAATAAGCGAGCAGTACTTC.

In its sample, this clonotype was seen a few times. This chain links TRBV19 with TRBJ2-2, with D tentatively TRBD2 (7 bases). Germline V gene sequence: CDR1 LNHDA, CDR2 SQIVND (reference sequence). The CDR3 loop spans 18 amino acids. V lost 3 bases and J lost 0, with 17 bases in between. The CDR3 DNA follows: TGTGCCAGTAGTATCAAGGGGGGCGGGAGAGCGAACACCGGGGAGCTGTTTTTT. This encodes CASSIKGGGRANTGELFF.

V is TRBV6-2 or TRBV6-3 and J is TRBJ2-6; D unresolved. The CDR3 spans 16 residues. CDR1 is MNHEY, CDR2 SVGEGT, per germline. Trimming removed 5 bases from V and 2 bases from J, with 13 bases in between. CDR3 bases: TGTGCCAGCAGTCGAGACGACACCGCTGGGGCCAACGTCCTGACTTTC. Its translation: CASSRDDTAGANVLTF.